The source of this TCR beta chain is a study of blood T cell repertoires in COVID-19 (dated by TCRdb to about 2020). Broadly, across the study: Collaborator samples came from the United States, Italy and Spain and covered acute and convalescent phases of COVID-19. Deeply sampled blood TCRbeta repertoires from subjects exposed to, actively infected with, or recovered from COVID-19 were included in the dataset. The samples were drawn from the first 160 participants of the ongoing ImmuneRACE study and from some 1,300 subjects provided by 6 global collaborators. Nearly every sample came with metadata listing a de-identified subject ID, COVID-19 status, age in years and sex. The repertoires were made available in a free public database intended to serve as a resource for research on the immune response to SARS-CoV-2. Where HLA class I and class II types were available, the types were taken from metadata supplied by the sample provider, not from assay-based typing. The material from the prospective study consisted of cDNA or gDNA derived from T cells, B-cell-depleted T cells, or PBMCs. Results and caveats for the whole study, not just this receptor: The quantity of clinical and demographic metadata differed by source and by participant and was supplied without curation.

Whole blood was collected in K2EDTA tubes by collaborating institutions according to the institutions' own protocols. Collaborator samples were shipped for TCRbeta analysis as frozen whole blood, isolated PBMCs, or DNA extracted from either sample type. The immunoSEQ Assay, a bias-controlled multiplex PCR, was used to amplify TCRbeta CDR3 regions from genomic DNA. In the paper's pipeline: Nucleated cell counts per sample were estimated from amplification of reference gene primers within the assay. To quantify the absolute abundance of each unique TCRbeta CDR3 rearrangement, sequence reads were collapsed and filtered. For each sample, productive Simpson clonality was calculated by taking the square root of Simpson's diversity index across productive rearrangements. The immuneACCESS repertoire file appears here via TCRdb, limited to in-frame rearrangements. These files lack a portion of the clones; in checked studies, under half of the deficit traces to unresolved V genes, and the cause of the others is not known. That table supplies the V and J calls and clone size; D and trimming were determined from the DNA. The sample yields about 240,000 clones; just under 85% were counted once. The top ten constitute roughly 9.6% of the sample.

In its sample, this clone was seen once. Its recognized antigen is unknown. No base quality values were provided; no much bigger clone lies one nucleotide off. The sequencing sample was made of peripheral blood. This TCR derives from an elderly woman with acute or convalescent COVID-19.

The CDR3 protein: CATYRGEGETQYF. The nucleotides are TGTGCCACCTACAGGGGAGAAGGAGAGACCCAGTACTTC. The chain joins TRBV18 to TRBJ2-5, with 7 central nucleotides matching TRBD1. CDR1 is given as KGHSH and CDR2 as LQKENI, both from the germline V gene. Trimmed from V: 10 bases; trimmed from J: 4 bases; junction bases lacking a gene match: 9. Inclusive of the bounding cysteine and phenylalanine, the CDR3 is 13 residues long. Kept here is only the CDR3 DNA, which spans 39 bases and is read in frame from base 1.